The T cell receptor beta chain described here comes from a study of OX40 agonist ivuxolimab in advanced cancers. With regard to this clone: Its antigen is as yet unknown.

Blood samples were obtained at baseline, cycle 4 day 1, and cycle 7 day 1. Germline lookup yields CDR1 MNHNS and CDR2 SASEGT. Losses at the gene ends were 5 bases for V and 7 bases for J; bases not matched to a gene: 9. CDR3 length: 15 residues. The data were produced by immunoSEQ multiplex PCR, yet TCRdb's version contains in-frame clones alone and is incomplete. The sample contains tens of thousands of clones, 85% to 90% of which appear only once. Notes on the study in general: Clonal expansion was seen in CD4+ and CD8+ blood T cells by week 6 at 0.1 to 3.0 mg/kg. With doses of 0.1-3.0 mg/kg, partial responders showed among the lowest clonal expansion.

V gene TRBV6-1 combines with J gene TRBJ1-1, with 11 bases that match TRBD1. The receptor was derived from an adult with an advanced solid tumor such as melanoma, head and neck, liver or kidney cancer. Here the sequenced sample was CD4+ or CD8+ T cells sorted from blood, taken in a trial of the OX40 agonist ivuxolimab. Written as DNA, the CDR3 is TGTGCCAGCAGTAGGTGGGGACAGGGGGAGCTTGAAGCTTTCTTT. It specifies CASSRWGQGELEAFF.